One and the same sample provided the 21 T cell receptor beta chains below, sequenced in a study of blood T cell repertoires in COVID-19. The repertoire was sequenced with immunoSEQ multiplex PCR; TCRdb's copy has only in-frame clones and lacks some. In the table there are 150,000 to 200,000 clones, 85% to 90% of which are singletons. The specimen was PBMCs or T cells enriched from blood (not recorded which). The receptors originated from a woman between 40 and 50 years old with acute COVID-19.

The CDR3 nucleotides read TGTGCCAGCAGCGCCCCGGGACAGGGGGCTACCGGGGAGCTGTTTTTT. It is translated as CASSAPGQGATGELFF. The chain is built from TRBV9 and TRBJ2-2; TRBD1 agrees at 12 bases. CDR3 length: 16 amino acids. CDR1 and CDR2 from the germline V gene are SGDLS and YYNGEE. V lost 3 bases and J lost 5; bases outside the gene matches: 5.

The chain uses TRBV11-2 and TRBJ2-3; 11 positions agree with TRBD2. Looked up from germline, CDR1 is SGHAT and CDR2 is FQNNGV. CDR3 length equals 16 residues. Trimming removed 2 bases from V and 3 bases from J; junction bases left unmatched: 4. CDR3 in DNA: TGTGCCAGCAGCTTATCTAGCGGGGGGTGGACAGATACGCAGTATTTT. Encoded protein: CASSLSSGGWTDTQYF.

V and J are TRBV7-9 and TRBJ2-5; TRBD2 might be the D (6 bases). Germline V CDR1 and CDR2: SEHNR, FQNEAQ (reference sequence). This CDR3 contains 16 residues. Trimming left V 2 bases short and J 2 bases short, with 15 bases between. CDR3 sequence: CASSLREGTDQETQYF. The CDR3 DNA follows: TGTGCCAGCAGCTTACGGGAAGGGACTGATCAAGAGACCCAGTACTTC.

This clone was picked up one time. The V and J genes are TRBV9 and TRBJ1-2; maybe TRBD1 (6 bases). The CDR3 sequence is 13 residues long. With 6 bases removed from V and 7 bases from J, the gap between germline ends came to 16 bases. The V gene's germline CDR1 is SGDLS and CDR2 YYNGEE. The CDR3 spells CASTKGGPGGYTF. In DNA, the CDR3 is TGTGCCAGCACCAAGGGGGGGCCTGGTGGCTACACCTTC.

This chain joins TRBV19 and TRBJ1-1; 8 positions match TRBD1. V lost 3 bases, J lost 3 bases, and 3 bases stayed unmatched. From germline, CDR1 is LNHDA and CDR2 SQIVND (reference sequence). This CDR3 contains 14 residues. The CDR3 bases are TGTGCCAGTAGTATTCAGGGGGCGGACACTGAAGCTTTCTTT. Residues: CASSIQGADTEAFF. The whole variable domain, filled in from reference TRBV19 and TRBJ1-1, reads DGGITQSPKYLFRKEGQNVTLSCEQNLNHDAMYWYRQDPGQGLRLIYYSQIVNDFQKGDIAEGYSVSREKKESFPLTVTSAQKNPTAFYLCASSIQGADTEAFFGQGTRLTVV.

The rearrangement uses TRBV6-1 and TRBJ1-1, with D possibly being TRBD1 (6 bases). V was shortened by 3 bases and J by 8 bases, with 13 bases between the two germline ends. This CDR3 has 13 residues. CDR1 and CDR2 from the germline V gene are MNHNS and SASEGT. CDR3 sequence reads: CASSEMRGREAFF. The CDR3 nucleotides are TGTGCCAGCAGTGAGATGCGGGGGCGCGAAGCTTTCTTT.

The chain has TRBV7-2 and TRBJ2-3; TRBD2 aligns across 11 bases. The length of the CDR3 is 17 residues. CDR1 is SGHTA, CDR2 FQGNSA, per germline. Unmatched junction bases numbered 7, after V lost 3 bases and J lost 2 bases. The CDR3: CASSLGGTSGYTDTQYF. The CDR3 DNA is TGTGCCAGCAGCTTGGGGGGGACTAGCGGATACACAGATACGCAGTATTTT.

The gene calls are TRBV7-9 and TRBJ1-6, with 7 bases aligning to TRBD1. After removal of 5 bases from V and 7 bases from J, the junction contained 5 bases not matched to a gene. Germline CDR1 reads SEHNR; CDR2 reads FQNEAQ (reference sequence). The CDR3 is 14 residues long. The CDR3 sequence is CASSPTGRNSPLHF. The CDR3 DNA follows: TGTGCCAGCAGCCCGACAGGGCGCAATTCACCCCTCCACTTT.

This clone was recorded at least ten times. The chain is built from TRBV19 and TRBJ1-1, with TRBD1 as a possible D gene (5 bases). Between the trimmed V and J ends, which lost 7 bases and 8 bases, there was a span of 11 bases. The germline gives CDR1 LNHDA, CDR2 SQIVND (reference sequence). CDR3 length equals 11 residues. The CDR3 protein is CASNQGREAFF. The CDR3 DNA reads TGTGCCAGTAATCAGGGAAGGGAAGCTTTCTTT.

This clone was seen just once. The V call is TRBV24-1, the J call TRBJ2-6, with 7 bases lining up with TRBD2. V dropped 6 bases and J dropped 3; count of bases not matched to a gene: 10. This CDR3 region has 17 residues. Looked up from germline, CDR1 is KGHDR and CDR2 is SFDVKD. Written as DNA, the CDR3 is TGTGCCACCAGTCCGGGACGGGGGGTTGGTGGGGCCAACGTCCTGACTTTC. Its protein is CATSPGRGVGGANVLTF.

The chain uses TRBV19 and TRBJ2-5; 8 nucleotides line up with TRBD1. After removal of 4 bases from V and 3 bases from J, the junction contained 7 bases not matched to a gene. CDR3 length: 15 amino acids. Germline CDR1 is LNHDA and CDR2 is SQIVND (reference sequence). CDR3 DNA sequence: TGTGCCAGTAGTAAAAATCAGGGGGCTGAAGAGACCCAGTACTTC. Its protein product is CASSKNQGAEETQYF. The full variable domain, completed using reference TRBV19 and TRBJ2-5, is DGGITQSPKYLFRKEGQNVTLSCEQNLNHDAMYWYRQDPGQGLRLIYYSQIVNDFQKGDIAEGYSVSREKKESFPLTVTSAQKNPTAFYLCASSKNQGAEETQYFGPGTRLLVL.

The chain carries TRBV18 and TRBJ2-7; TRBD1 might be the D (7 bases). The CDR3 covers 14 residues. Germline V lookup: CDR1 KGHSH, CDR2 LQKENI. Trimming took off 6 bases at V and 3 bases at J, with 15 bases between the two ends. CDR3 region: CASSTGGQIYEQYF. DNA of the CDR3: TGTGCCAGCTCGACCGGGGGACAGATCTACGAGCAGTACTTC.

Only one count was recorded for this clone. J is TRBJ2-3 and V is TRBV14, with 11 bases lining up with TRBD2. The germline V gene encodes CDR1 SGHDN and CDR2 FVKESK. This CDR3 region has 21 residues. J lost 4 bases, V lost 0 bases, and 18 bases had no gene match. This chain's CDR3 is CASSQERTSGRRWGGADTQYF. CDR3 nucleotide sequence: TGTGCCAGCAGCCAAGAGAGAACTAGCGGGAGAAGGTGGGGCGGAGCAGATACGCAGTATTTT.

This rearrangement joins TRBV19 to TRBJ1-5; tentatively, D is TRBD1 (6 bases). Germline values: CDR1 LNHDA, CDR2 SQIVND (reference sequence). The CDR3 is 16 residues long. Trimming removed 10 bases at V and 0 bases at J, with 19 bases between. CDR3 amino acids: CAKPGGGVNSNQPQHF. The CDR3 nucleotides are TGTGCCAAACCTGGGGGGGGCGTTAATAGCAATCAGCCCCAGCATTTT.

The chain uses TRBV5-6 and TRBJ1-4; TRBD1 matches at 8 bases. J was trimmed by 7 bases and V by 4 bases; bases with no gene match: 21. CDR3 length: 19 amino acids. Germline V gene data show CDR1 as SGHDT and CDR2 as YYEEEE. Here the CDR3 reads CASSRNLDRVVESGEKLFF. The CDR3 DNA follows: TGTGCCAGCAGCCGAAATCTGGACAGGGTAGTGGAATCAGGTGAAAAACTGTTTTTT.

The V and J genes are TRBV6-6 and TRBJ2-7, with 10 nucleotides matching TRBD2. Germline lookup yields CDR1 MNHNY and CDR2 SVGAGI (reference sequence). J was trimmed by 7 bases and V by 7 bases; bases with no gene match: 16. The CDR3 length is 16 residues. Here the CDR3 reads CASTDASSGGVLEQYF. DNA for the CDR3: TGTGCCAGCACCGACGCATCAAGCGGGGGGGTCTTGGAGCAGTACTTC.

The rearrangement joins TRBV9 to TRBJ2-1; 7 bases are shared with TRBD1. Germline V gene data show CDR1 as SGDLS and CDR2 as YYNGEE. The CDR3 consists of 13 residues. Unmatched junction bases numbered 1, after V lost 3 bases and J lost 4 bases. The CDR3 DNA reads TGTGCCAGCAGCGCGGACAGGTACAATGAGCAGTTCTTC. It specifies CASSADRYNEQFF.

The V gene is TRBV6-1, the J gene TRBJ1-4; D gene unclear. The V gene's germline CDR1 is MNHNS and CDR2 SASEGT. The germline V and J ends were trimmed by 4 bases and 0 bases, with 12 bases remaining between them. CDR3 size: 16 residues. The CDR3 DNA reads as TGTGCCAGCAGTGCTCTCGTGGGAGCAACTAATGAAAAACTGTTTTTT. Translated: CASSALVGATNEKLFF.

CDR3 coding DNA: TGTGCCAGCAGTTCCCAAGAGCGGGGGGGAGTGAATGAGCAGTTCTTC. As protein: CASSSQERGGVNEQFF. V is TRBV6-4 and J is TRBJ2-1; TRBD2 aligns across 10 bases. Per germline, CDR1 MRHNA and CDR2 SNTAGT. Unmatched junction bases numbered 11, after V lost 5 bases and J lost 7 bases. The CDR3 totals 16 residues.

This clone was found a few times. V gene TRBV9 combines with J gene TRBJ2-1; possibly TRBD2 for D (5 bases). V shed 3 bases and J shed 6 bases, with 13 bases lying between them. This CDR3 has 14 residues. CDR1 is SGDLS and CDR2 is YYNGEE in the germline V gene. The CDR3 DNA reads TGTGCCAGCAGCGATGGCAGGCGGGCCAATGAGCAGTTCTTC. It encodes CASSDGRRANEQFF.

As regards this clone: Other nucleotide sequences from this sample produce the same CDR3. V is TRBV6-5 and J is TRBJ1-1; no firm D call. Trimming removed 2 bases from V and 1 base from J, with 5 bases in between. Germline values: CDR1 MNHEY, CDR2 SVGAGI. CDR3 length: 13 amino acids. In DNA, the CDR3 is TGTGCCAGCAGTTACGGGCAGAACACTGAAGCTTTCTTT. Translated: CASSYGQNTEAFF.